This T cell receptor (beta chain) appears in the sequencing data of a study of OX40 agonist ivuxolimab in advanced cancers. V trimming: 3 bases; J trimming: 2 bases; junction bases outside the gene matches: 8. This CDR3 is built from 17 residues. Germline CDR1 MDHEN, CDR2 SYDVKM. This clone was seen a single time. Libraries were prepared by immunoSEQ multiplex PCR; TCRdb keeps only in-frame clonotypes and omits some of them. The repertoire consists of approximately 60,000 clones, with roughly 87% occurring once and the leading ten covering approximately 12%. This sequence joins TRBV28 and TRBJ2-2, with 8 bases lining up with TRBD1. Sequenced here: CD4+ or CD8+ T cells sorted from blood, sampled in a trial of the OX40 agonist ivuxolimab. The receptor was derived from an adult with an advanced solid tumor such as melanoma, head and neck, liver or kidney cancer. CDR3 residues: CASSFYRTGFNTGELFF. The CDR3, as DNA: TGTGCCAGCAGTTTTTATCGGACAGGGTTTAACACCGGGGAGCTGTTTTTT.